This T cell receptor (beta chain) stems from a study of T cells in Graves' hyperthyroidism and ophthalmopathy. This clonotype was detected ten times or more. In patients aged 18 to 65, hyperthyroidism was newly diagnosed, with duration under 2 months. Looked up from germline, CDR1 is SGHVS and CDR2 is FQNEAQ. The CDR3 runs 18 residues. Losses at the gene ends were 5 bases for V and 3 bases for J; bases not matched to a gene: 17. Amplification of TCR beta CDR3 regions used RNA as the template. The study used the HTBI primer set for a first-round RT-PCR of the TCR CDR3. One entry per CDR3 protein, called by TCRdb with MiXCR from the multiplex PCR reads. Of around 200,000 distinct CDR3 sequences listed, around 19% are singletons.

Sequencing was done on a sample of blood. This TCR was recovered from a man aged 40-49 years with Graves' hyperthyroidism. The chain employs TRBV7-8 and TRBJ2-7; 9 bases fit TRBD1. CDR3 DNA: TGTGCCAGCAGCCCGCACCGGGCCCCAGGGACAGGGCACTACGAGCAGTACTTC. Encoded protein: CASSPHRAPGTGHYEQYF.